This TCR beta chain came from a study of blood T cell repertoires in COVID-19. Trimming took 6 bases from V and 4 from J, leaving 18 bases between them. The CDR3 extends over 15 amino acids. Germline CDR1 and CDR2: SGHDN and FVKESK. Data came from immunoSEQ multiplex PCR; TCRdb stores just in-frame clones and leaves some out. The sample shows some 200,000 clones, roughly 88% of them seen only once. The genes are TRBV14 and TRBJ1-2; a possible D gene is TRBD1 (5 bases). The specimen was peripheral blood. The sequence came from a man aged 18 to 35 with active or convalescent COVID-19. CDR3 nucleotides: TGTGCCAGCAGTGGAACGGGGACTTCTTTCTATGGCTACACCTTC. It translates to CASSGTGTSFYGYTF.